One sample yielded the 9 T cell receptor beta chains listed below, sequenced in a study of molecular identifiers for immune sequencing clone quantification. Using its own MiXCR run on the PCR reads, TCRdb lists one record per CDR3 protein. This sample has approximately 500,000 distinct CDR3 sequences; about 25% occur once, and the top ten carry around 0.76%. Input material: naive CD8+ T cells from blood, with Jurkat cell RNA spiked in. Subset noted: FACS-sorted CD8+CD4-CCR7+CD45RA+ naive T cells. Source of these receptors: a human donor in good health. Some libraries in this study had Jurkat cell RNA spiked in.

The chain has TRBV20-1 and TRBJ2-7; 9 bases agree with TRBD2. V gave up 0 bases and J gave up 6 bases; unmatched junction bases: 6. The V gene's germline CDR1 is DFQATT and CDR2 SNEGSKA (reference sequence). CDR3 length: 14 residues. CDR3 DNA sequence: TGCAGTGCTAGAGACCGCGGGGGGGCTTTCGAGCAGTACTTC. Translated, it gives CSARDRGGAFEQYF.

This clonotype came up many times. This chain uses TRBV7-9 with TRBJ1-1; weak D call: TRBD1 (6 bases). With 5 bases removed from V and 6 bases from J, the gap between germline ends came to 19 bases. There are 15 residues in the CDR3. The germline V gene encodes CDR1 SEHNR and CDR2 FQNEAQ (reference sequence). The CDR3 DNA follows: TGTGCCAGCAGCCAAATACAGGGACACCAGGCTGAAGCTTTCTTT. This sequence encodes CASSQIQGHQAEAFF.

This clonotype occurred many times. This chain links TRBV5-6 with TRBJ1-5, with D possibly matching TRBD1 (6 bases). This CDR3 is 18 amino acids long. The V gene's germline CDR1 is SGHDT and CDR2 YYEEEE. The ends were cut back, 1 base at V and 7 bases at J, with 24 bases in the middle. CDR3 in DNA: TGTGCCAGCAGCTTGTGGGTTCCGCGACAGGATGGTTGGCAGCCCCAGCATTTT. Translated: CASSLWVPRQDGWQPQHF.

This clonotype showed up many times. The V and J genes are TRBV13 and TRBJ2-5, with D possibly being TRBD1 (6 bases). Deletions cut 5 bases from V and 2 bases from J, with 12 bases between. This CDR3 has 14 residues. In germline, CDR1 is PRHDT, CDR2 FYEKMQ (reference sequence). CDR3: CASSHRTDQETQYF. The CDR3 DNA follows: TGTGCCAGCAGCCACCGGACAGATCAAGAGACCCAGTACTTC.

Concerning this clonotype itself: This could be a read error, since a much larger clone is one nucleotide away. V gene TRBV2 combines with J gene TRBJ2-3, with D possibly TRBD1 on 5 matching bases. V shed 2 bases and J shed 2 bases, with 8 bases lying between them. This CDR3 contains 14 residues. Per germline, CDR1 SNHLY and CDR2 FYNNEI. The CDR3 nucleotides read TGTGCCAGCAGTGAACCGACAGTCACAGATACGCAGTATTTT. Translation gives CASSEPTVTDTQYF.

This rearrangement joins TRBV19 to TRBJ1-5; TRBD1 is a possible D gene (5 bases). V was pared by 8 bases and J by 4 bases, with 15 bases between. The CDR3 covers 14 residues. CDR1 and CDR2 from the germline V gene are LNHDA and SQIVND (reference sequence). The CDR3 protein is CASHSGVRNQPQHF. The CDR3 DNA sequence: TGTGCCAGTCACTCGGGGGTAAGGAATCAGCCCCAGCATTTT.

This clonotype has a single count. The V gene is TRBV14, the J gene TRBJ2-3; D may correspond to TRBD1 or TRBD2 (5 bases each). The CDR3 length is 15 residues. V dropped 1 base and J dropped 2 bases, with 10 bases sitting between them. The germline CDR1 and CDR2 sequences are SGHDN and FVKESK. This CDR3 is CASSQVRGLTDTQYF. The DNA for the CDR3 is TGTGCCAGCAGCCAAGTTCGGGGCCTCACAGATACGCAGTATTTT.

This chain links TRBV27 with TRBJ2-2; tentatively, D is TRBD1 (5 bases). The V gene's germline CDR1 is MNHEY and CDR2 SMNVEV (reference sequence). V lost 5 bases, J lost 3 bases, and 19 bases lay in between. The CDR3 runs to 17 residues. The CDR3, as DNA: TGTGCCAGCAGTCCCATCACCCCCACAGGACACACCGGGGAGCTGTTTTTT. Protein: CASSPITPTGHTGELFF.

This clonotype has at least ten counts. The V call is TRBV5-6, the J call TRBJ2-3; D gene ambiguous. Deletions cut 0 bases from V and 2 bases from J, with 16 bases between. Germline V gene data show CDR1 as SGHDT and CDR2 as YYEEEE. The CDR3 sequence is 17 residues long. CDR3 sequence: CASSLELAGPDTDTQYF. The CDR3 region has the DNA TGTGCCAGCAGCTTGGAGTTAGCCGGGCCCGACACAGATACGCAGTATTTT.